This TCR beta chain comes out of a study of cytomegalovirus exposure and HLA in healthy donors. Broader study findings: With high specificity and sensitivity, the classifier reportedly diagnosed cytomegalovirus status.

The CDR3 runs 15 residues. CDR1 and CDR2 from the germline V gene are MGHDK and SYGVNS. The junction had 4 bases not matched to a gene; V was cut back by 2 bases and J by 5 bases. This clone was picked up a small number of times. Its specificity is unknown. Amplification used 60 Vbeta primers and 13 Jbeta primers. The assay was immunoSEQ multiplex PCR, and TCRdb's table has in-frame clones only and misses some. The sample lists over 60,000 clones, about 81% occurring once. The chain is built from TRBV25-1 and TRBJ2-3, with TRBD2 matching over 10 bases. The sequencing sample was made of PBMCs. This clonotype was obtained from a woman under 40 in good health and CMV-seronegative. The CDR3 spells CASSELAGAGDTQYF. In nucleotides, the CDR3 is TGTGCCAGCAGTGAACTAGCGGGAGCAGGAGATACGCAGTATTTT. Using reference TRBV25-1 and TRBJ2-3 for the parts outside the CDR3, the full variable domain is EADIYQTPRYLVIGTGKKITLECSQTMGHDKMYWYQQDPGMELHLIHYSYGVNSTEKGDLSSESTVSRIRTEHFPLTLESARPSHTSQYLCASSELAGAGDTQYFGPGTRLTVL.